The rows below give T cell receptor beta chains drawn from one sample of a study of CD8 T cells in Susac syndrome. From the immunoSEQ multiplex PCR reads, TCRdb called clonotypes with MiXCR, one entry per CDR3 protein. This sample has hundreds of thousands of distinct CDR3 sequences; 80% to 95% occur once, and the top ten carry 0.1% to 0.15%. Sequenced: CD8+ T cells from PBMCs. The receptor source for this set is a human donor with multiple sclerosis. The CDR3 runs from the conserved cysteine through the conserved F or W. Each record gives: V gene, J gene, CDR3 protein.

TRBV19	TRBJ2-2	CASSIVTGQFLFYTGELFF
TRBV27	TRBJ1-6	CASSLLGGNSPLHF
TRBV10-1	TRBJ2-3	CASSESSGSTDTQYF
TRBV10-2	TRBJ2-2	CASSRGLASTGELFF
TRBV2	TRBJ2-3	CASSENPRGGVTDTQYF
TRBV28	TRBJ2-7	CASTSPGQGSGEQYF
TRBV29-1	TRBJ2-6	CSVEALSGSSGANVLTF
TRBV19	TRBJ1-4	CASSRQGARTQGEKLFF
TRBV12-3/TRBV12-4	TRBJ2-5	CASSLRSGVETQYF
TRBV24-1	TRBJ2-2	CATSDFRNTGELFF
TRBV4-1	TRBJ2-2	CASSPGEVTGELFF
TRBV11-2	TRBJ1-2	CASSLGTIIYGYTF
TRBV18	TRBJ1-2	CASSPPDRGLDGYTF
TRBV6-2/TRBV6-3	TRBJ2-1	CASSWGSDSLSSYNEQFF
TRBV4-3	TRBJ2-1	CASSQDSGESGNEQFF
TRBV29-1	TRBJ2-5	CSGIQETQYF
TRBV2	TRBJ2-5	CASSQGATQETQYF
TRBV5-8	TRBJ2-1	CASSLGVGVDEQFF
TRBV7-9	TRBJ1-2	CASRPTGGEGYTF
TRBV7-8	TRBJ1-1	CASSLEGGVNTEAFF
TRBV6-5	TRBJ1-1	CASRSQGAWPEAFF
TRBV12-3/TRBV12-4	TRBJ1-1	CASSFWIGRGTEAFF
TRBV12-3/TRBV12-4	TRBJ2-3	CASSLAGGDTQYF
TRBV11-2	TRBJ2-4	CASSSPRGLAGENIQYF
TRBV7-2	TRBJ2-3	CASSLNPASSTDTQYF
TRBV27	TRBJ2-4	CASSLGDRRVQYF
TRBV6-5	TRBJ2-7	CASSSILMPWGEQYF
TRBV4-2	TRBJ2-3	CASSQVERGTDTQYF
TRBV29-1	TRBJ2-7	CSVAPGLANEQYF
TRBV27	TRBJ2-1	CASSSRLTPGLAYNEQFF
TRBV4-1	TRBJ2-5	CASSQNQLQETQYF
TRBV28	TRBJ2-5	CASSLGSVFQGTQYF
TRBV5-4	TRBJ2-1	CASSFAGTYNEQFF
TRBV13	TRBJ2-3	CASSLAGGGDTQYF
TRBV15	TRBJ2-3	CATSRARGPGGTQYF
TRBV30	TRBJ1-3	CARKSARGSKISGNTIYF